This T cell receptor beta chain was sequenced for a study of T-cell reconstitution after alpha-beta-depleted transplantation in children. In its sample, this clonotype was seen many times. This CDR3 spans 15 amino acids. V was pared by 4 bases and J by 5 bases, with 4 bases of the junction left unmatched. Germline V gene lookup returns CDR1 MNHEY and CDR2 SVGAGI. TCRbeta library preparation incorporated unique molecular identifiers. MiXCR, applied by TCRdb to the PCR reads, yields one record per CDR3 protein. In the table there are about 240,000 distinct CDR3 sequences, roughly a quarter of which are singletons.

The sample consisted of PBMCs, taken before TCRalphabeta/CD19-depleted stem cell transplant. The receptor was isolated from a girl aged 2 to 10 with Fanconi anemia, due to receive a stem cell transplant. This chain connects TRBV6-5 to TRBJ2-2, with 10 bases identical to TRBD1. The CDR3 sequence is CASSSGTGETGELFF. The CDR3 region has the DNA TGTGCCAGCAGTTCCGGGACAGGGGAGACCGGGGAGCTGTTTTTT.